Following are 7 T cell receptor beta chains from one sample sequenced in a study of blood T cells in healthy people across ages. Next came a second PCR, run for roughly 6 to 11 cycles, which used a sample-barcoded 5' primer along with a J-beta primer mix. TCRdb ran MiXCR on the 5' RACE reads and lists one entry per CDR3 protein. The sample carries hundreds of thousands of distinct CDR3 sequences, approximately 50% recorded once. The sequencing input was blood. Receptors originate from an older woman in good health.

Concerning this clonotype: The junction differs from germline at one of its ends, possibly a read error. The J gene is TRBJ1-2, the V gene TRBV7-8; weak D call: TRBD1 (6 bases). This CDR3 spans 14 amino acids. The V gene's germline CDR1 is SGHVS and CDR2 FQNEAQ. The CDR3 DNA sequence: TGTGCCAGCAGCTTAGCGCCAGGGGTTTATGGCCACACCTTC. It specifies CASSLAPGVYGHTF.

This chain connects TRBV3-1 to TRBJ1-2, with D perhaps matching TRBD1 (5 bases). The CDR3 spans 15 residues. Germline V gives CDR1 LGHDT, CDR2 YNNKEL (reference sequence). The ends were cut back, 1 base at V and 4 bases at J, with 13 bases in the middle. CDR3 bases: TGTGCCAGCAGCCAAGGGGACCCAGGCGCCTATGGCTACACCTTC. Translating gives CASSQGDPGAYGYTF.

As for this clonotype: This may be a read error: a much more frequent sequence differs by one nucleotide. The chain is built from TRBV7-8 and TRBJ2-5, with TRBD2 matching over 8 bases. Germline CDR1 reads SGHVS; CDR2 reads FQNEAQ. The CDR3 has 15 residues. Germline trimming cut 5 bases from V and 11 bases from J; bases unmatched to any gene: 16. CDR3 bases: TGTGCCAGCAGCCATCCTAGCGGGTCGGGGAATGAGCAGTACTTC. This translates into CASSHPSGSGNEQYF.

This chain joins TRBV9 and TRBJ2-7, with a tentative D call TRBD1 (6 bases). Trimming shortened V by 0 bases and J by 7 bases, and 17 bases separated the two germline ends. The CDR3 runs 15 residues. Per the germline V gene, CDR1 is SGDLS and CDR2 is YYNGEE. The CDR3 DNA reads TGTGCCAGCAGCGTAGATCGGGCCCAGGGGAGTGAGCAGTACTTC. Protein: CASSVDRAQGSEQYF.

V is TRBV7-9 and J is TRBJ1-4; no clear D. Trimming pared 3 bases from V and 4 bases from J, leaving 6 bases between. Germline CDR1 reads SEHNR; CDR2 reads FQNEAQ (reference sequence). The CDR3 extends over 13 amino acids. CDR3 amino acids: CASSFRDNEKLFF. The CDR3 coding sequence is TGTGCCAGCAGCTTTCGGGATAATGAAAAACTGTTTTTT. The full variable domain, completed using reference TRBV7-9 and TRBJ1-4, is DTGVSQNPRHKITKRGQNVTFRCDPISEHNRLYWYRQTLGQGPEFLTYFQNEAQLEKSRLLSDRFSAERPKGSFSTLEIQRTEQGDSAMYLCASSFRDNEKLFFGSGTQLSVL.

The chain carries TRBV20-1 and TRBJ1-4; D possibly corresponds to TRBD1 (6 bases). Deletions cut 3 bases from V and 8 bases from J, with 19 bases between. This CDR3 comprises 15 residues. Per the germline V gene, CDR1 is DFQATT and CDR2 is SNEGSKA (reference sequence). The CDR3 reads CSASGGRPESEKLFF. The DNA for the CDR3 is TGCAGTGCTAGCGGGGGCCGGCCAGAGTCGGAAAAACTGTTTTTT.

As to this clonotype: A junction boundary mismatches the germline segment, possibly from a read error. CDR3 amino acids: CACSRNPRPDTQYF. CDR3 nucleotides: TGTGCCTGCAGCCGGAATCCCCGGCCCGATACGCAGTATTTT. The rearrangement links TRBV27 to TRBJ2-3; D unclear. The CDR3 is 14 residues long. CDR1 is MNHEY and CDR2 is SMNVEV in the germline V gene (reference sequence).